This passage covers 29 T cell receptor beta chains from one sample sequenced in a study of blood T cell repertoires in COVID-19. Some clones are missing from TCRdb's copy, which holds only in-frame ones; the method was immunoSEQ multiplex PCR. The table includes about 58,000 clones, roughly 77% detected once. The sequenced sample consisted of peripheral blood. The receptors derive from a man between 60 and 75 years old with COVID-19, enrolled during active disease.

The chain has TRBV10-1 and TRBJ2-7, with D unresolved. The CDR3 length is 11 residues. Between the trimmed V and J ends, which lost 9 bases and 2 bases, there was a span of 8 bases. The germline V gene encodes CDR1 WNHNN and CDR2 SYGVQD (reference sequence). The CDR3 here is CARHRAYEQYF. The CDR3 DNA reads TGCGCCAGACACAGAGCCTACGAGCAGTACTTC.

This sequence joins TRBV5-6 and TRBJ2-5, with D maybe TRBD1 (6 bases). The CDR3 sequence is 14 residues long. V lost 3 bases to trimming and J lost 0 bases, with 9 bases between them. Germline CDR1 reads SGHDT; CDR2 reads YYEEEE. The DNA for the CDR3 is TGTGCCAGCAGCTCACAGGGTTACCAAGAGACCCAGTACTTC. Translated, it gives CASSSQGYQETQYF.

The CDR3 loop reads CASSYAGQGGGQPQHF. In DNA, the CDR3 is TGTGCCAGCAGTTACGCGGGACAGGGAGGGGGGCAGCCCCAGCATTTT. The chain has TRBV6-6 and TRBJ1-5, with TRBD1 matching over 9 bases. In germline, CDR1 is MNHNY, CDR2 SVGAGI (reference sequence). CDR3 size: 16 residues. V dropped 2 bases and J dropped 7; count of bases not matched to a gene: 9.

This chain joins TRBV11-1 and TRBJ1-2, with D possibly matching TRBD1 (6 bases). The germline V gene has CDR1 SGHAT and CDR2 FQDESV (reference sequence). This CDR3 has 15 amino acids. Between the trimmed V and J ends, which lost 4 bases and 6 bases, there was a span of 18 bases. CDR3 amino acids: CASSWGTQGSHGYTF. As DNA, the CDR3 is TGTGCCAGCAGCTGGGGAACCCAGGGGTCCCATGGCTACACCTTC. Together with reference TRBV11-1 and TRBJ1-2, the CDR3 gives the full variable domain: EAEVAQSPRYKITEKSQAVAFWCDPISGHATLYWYRQILGQGPELLVQFQDESVVDDSQLPKDRFSAERLKGVDSTLKIQPAELGDSAMYLCASSWGTQGSHGYTFGSGTRLTVV.

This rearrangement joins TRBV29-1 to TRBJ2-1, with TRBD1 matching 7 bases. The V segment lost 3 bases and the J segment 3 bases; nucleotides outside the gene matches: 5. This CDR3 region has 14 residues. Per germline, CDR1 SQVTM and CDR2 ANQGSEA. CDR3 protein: CSVEGQGVYNEQFF. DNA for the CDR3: TGCAGCGTTGAGGGCCAGGGGGTCTACAATGAGCAGTTCTTC.

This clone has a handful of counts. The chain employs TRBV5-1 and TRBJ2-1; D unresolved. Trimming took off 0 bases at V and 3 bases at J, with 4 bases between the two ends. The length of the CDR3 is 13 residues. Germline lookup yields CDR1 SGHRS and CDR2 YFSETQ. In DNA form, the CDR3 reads TGCGCCAGCAGCTTGGACAGCTACAATGAGCAGTTCTTC. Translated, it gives CASSLDSYNEQFF.

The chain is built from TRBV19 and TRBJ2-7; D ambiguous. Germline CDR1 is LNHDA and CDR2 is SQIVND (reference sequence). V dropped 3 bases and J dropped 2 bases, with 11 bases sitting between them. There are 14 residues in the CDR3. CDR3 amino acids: CASSMSLSTYEQYF. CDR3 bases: TGTGCCAGTAGTATGTCTCTGAGTACCTACGAGCAGTACTTC.

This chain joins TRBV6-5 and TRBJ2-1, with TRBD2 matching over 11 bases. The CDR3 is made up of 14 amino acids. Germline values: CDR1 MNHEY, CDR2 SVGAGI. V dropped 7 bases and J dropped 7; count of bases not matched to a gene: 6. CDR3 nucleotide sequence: TGTGCCAGCAAACTAGCGGGGGAGTGGAATGAGCAGTTCTTC. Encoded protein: CASKLAGEWNEQFF.

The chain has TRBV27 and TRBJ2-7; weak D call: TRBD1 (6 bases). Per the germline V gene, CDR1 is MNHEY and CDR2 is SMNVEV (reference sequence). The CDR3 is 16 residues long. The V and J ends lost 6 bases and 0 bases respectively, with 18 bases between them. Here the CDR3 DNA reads TGTGCCAGCAGCTCCCGGTTGGACAGATTCTCCTACGAGCAGTACTTC. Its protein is CASSSRLDRFSYEQYF.

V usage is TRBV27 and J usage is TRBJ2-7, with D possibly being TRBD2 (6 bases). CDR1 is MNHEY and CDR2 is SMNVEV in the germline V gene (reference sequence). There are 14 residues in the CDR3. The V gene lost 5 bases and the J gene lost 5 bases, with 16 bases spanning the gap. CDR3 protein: CASSPRPEGDEQYF. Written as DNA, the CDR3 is TGTGCCAGCAGTCCCCGCCCGGAGGGAGACGAGCAGTACTTC.

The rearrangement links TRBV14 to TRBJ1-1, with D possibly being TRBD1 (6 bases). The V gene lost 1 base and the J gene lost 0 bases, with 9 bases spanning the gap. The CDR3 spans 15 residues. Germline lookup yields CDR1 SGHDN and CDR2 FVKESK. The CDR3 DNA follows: TGTGCCAGCAGCCAAGCAGGGGCTCTGAACACTGAAGCTTTCTTT. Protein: CASSQAGALNTEAFF. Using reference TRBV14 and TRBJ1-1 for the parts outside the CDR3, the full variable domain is EAGVTQFPSHSVIEKGQTVTLRCDPISGHDNLYWYRRVMGKEIKFLLHFVKESKQDESGMPNNRFLAERTGGTYSTLKVQPAELEDSGVYFCASSQAGALNTEAFFGQGTRLTVV.

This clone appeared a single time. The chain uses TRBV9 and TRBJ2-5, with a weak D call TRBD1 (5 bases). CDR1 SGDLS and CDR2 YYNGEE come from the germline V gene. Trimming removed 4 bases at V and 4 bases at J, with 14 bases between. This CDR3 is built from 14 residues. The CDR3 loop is CASSPQGSRETQYF. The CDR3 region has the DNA TGTGCCAGCAGCCCCCAGGGTTCGCGAGAGACCCAGTACTTC. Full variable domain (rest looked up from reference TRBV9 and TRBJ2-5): DSGVTQTPKHLITATGQRVTLRCSPRSGDLSVYWYQQSLDQGLQFLIQYYNGEERAKGNILERFSAQQFPDLHSELNLSSLELGDSALYFCASSPQGSRETQYFGPGTRLLVL.

CDR3 sequence: CASSWTSGSYEQYF. CDR3 sequence (DNA): TGCGCCAGCAGCTGGACTAGCGGTTCCTACGAGCAGTACTTC. The rearrangement joins TRBV5-1 to TRBJ2-7, with TRBD2 matching 10 bases. J was trimmed by 1 base and V by 3 bases; bases with no gene match: 1. The length of the CDR3 is 14 residues. CDR1 is SGHRS and CDR2 is YFSETQ in the germline V gene.

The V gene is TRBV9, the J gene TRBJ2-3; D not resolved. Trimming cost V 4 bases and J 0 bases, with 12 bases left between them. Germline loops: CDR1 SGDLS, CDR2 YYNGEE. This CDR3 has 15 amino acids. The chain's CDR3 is CASSPLGESTDTQYF. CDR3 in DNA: TGTGCCAGCAGCCCCCTAGGAGAAAGCACAGATACGCAGTATTTT.

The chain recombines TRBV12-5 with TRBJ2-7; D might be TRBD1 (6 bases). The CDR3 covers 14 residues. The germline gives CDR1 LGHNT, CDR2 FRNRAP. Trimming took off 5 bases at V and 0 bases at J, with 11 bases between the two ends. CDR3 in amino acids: CASGLGQTSYEQYF. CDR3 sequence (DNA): TGTGCTAGTGGTCTCGGACAGACCTCCTACGAGCAGTACTTC.

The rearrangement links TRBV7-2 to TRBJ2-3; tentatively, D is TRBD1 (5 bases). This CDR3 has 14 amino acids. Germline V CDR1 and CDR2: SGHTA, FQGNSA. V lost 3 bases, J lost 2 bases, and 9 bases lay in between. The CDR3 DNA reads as TGTGCCAGCAGCTTCCAGGGTTTCACAGATACGCAGTATTTT. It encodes CASSFQGFTDTQYF. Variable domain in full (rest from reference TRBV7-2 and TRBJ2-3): GAGVSQSPSNKVTEKGKDVELRCDPISGHTALYWYRQSLGQGLEFLIYFQGNSAPDKSGLPSDRFSAERTGGSVSTLTIQRTQQEDSAVYLCASSFQGFTDTQYFGPGTRLTVL.

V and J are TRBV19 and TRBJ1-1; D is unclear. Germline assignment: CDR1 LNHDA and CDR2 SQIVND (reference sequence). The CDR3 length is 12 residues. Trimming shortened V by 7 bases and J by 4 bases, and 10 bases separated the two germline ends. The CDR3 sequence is CASNIGGTEAFF. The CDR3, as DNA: TGTGCCAGTAACATAGGAGGCACTGAAGCTTTCTTT. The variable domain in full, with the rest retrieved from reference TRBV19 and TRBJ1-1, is DGGITQSPKYLFRKEGQNVTLSCEQNLNHDAMYWYRQDPGQGLRLIYYSQIVNDFQKGDIAEGYSVSREKKESFPLTVTSAQKNPTAFYLCASNIGGTEAFFGQGTRLTVV.

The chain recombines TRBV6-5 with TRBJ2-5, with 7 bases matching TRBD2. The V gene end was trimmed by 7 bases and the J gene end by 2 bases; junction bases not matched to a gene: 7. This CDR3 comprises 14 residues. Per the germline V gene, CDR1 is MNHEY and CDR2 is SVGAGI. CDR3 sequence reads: CASKRLRGQETQYF. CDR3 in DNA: TGTGCCAGCAAGCGACTGCGGGGGCAAGAGACCCAGTACTTC.

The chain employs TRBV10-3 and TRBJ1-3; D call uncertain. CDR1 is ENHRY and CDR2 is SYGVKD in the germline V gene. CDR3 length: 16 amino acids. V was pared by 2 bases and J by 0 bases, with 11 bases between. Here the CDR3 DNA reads TGTGCCATCAGTGAGCGGGATGCGCTCTCTGGAAACACCATATATTTT. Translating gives CAISERDALSGNTIYF.

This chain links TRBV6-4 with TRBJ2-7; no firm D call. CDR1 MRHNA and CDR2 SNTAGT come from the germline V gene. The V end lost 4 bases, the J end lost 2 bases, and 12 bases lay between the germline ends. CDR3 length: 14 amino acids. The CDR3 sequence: CASSGPVGPYEQYF. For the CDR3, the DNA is TGTGCCAGCAGTGGTCCGGTGGGCCCCTACGAGCAGTACTTC.

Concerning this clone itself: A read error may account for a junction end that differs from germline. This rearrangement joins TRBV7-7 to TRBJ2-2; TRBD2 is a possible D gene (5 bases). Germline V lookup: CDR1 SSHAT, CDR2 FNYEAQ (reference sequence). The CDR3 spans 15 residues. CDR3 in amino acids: CASSLDPRGTGELFF. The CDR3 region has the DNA TGTGCTAGCAGCTTAGATCCTCGGGGCACCGGGGAGCTGTTTTTT.

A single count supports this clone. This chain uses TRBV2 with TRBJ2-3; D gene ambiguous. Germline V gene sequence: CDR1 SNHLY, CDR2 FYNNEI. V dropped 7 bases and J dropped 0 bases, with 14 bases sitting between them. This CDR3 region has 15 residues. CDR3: CASIRTTTSTDTQYF. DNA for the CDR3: TGTGCCAGCATTCGCACTACAACTAGCACAGATACGCAGTATTTT.

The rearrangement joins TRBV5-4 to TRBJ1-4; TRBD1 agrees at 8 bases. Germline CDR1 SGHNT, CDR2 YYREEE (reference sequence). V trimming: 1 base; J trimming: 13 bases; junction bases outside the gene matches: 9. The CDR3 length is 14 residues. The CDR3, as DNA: TGTGCCAGCAGCTTGAGGGACAGGTCTCAGGTACTGTTTTTT. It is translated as CASSLRDRSQVLFF.

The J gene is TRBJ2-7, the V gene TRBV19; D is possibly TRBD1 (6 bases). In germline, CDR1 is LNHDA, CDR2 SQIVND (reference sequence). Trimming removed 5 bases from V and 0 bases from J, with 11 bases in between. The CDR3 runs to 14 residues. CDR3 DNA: TGTGCCAGTAGTCCGGGGACACCCTCCTACGAGCAGTACTTC. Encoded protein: CASSPGTPSYEQYF.

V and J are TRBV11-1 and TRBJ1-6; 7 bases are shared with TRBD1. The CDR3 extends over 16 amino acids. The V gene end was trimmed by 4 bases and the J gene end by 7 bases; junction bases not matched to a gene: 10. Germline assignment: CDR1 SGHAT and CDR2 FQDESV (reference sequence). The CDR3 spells CASSSRTGLTNSPLHF. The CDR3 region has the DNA TGTGCCAGCAGCTCACGGACAGGTCTTACCAATTCACCCCTCCACTTT. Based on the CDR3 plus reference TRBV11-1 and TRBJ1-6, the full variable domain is EAEVAQSPRYKITEKSQAVAFWCDPISGHATLYWYRQILGQGPELLVQFQDESVVDDSQLPKDRFSAERLKGVDSTLKIQPAELGDSAMYLCASSSRTGLTNSPLHFGNGTRLTVT.

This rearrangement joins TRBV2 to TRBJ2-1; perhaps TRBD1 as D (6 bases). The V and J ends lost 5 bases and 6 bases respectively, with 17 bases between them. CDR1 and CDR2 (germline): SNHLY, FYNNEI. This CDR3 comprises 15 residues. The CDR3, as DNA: TGTGCCAGCAGTCCGACTCGGGACAAAATCAATGAGCAGTTCTTC. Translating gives CASSPTRDKINEQFF. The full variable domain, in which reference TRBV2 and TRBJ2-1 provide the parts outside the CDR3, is EPEVTQTPSHQVTQMGQEVILRCVPISNHLYFYWYRQILGQKVEFLVSFYNNEISEKSEIFDDQFSVERPDGSNFTLKIRSTKLEDSAMYFCASSPTRDKINEQFFGPGTRLTVL.

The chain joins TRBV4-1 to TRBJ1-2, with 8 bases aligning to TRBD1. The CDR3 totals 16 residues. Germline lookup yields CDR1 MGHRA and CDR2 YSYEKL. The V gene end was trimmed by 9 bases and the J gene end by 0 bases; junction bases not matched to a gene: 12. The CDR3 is CASRVPGTGTNYGYTF. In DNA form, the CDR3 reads TGCGCCAGTCGTGTTCCCGGGACAGGTACTAACTATGGCTACACCTTC.

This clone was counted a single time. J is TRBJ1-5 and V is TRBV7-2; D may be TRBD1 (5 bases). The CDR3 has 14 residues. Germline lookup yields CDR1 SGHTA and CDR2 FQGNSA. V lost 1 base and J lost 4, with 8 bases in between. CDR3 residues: CASSLEGPNQPQHF. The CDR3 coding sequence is TGTGCCAGCAGCTTAGAGGGGCCGAATCAGCCCCAGCATTTT.

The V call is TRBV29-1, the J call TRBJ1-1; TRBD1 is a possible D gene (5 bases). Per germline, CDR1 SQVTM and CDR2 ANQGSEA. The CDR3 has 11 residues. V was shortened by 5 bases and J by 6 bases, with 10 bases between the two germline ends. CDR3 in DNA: TGCAGCGTTTCTAGGGGATCTGAAGCTTTCTTT. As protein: CSVSRGSEAFF.